A single sample is the source of the 19 T cell receptor beta chains below, sequenced in a study of cytomegalovirus exposure and HLA in healthy donors. The PCR ran on 60 Vbeta and 13 Jbeta primers. Generated by immunoSEQ multiplex PCR, the TCRdb table keeps only in-frame clones and is missing some. The sample lists 200,000 or so clones, approximately 78% occurring once. Sequencing input: PBMCs. The source is a woman in her thirties or forties in good health and CMV-seronegative.

The rearrangement uses TRBV29-1 and TRBJ1-2; D remains ambiguous. The germline V gene has CDR1 SQVTM and CDR2 ANQGSEA. The CDR3 runs to 17 residues. V lost 4 bases and J 3 bases, leaving 24 bases between the germline ends. The CDR3 bases are TGCAGCGTTGGGGCCCCTCGTCGGCGTCAAAAGGACTATGGCTACACCTTC. Its translation is CSVGAPRRRQKDYGYTF. Drawing the rest from reference TRBV29-1 and TRBJ1-2, the complete variable domain is SAVISQKPSRDICQRGTSLTIQCQVDSQVTMMFWYRQQPGQSLTLIATANQGSEATYESGFVIDKFPISRPNLTFSTLTVSNMSPEDSSIYLCSVGAPRRRQKDYGYTFGSGTRLTVV.

The rearrangement uses TRBV19 and TRBJ2-1; 11 bases fit TRBD2. Germline loops: CDR1 LNHDA, CDR2 SQIVND (reference sequence). The CDR3 has 15 residues. The J segment lost 10 bases and the V segment lost 6 bases, leaving 11 bases of the junction unmatched. CDR3 region: CASRGRETSGTEQFF. CDR3 nucleotides: TGTGCCAGTAGGGGGCGTGAGACTAGCGGGACGGAGCAGTTCTTC.

This rearrangement joins TRBV5-4 to TRBJ2-1; possible D gene TRBD2, 5 bases. The ends were cut back, 2 bases at V and 3 bases at J, with 18 bases in the middle. The V gene's germline CDR1 is SGHNT and CDR2 YYREEE (reference sequence). The CDR3 has 17 amino acids. Here the CDR3 DNA reads TGTGCCAGCAGCTTAGGGCTTGGGAGTATCAGCTACAATGAGCAGTTCTTC. Translation gives CASSLGLGSISYNEQFF.

The V gene is TRBV5-8, the J gene TRBJ2-1; D call uncertain. V gave up 0 bases and J gave up 13 bases, with 8 bases separating them. CDR1 SGHTS and CDR2 YDEGEE come from the germline V gene. CDR3 length equals 11 residues. DNA for the CDR3: TGTGCCAGCAGCTTGGTTCGTCCCCAGTTCTTC. Protein product: CASSLVRPQFF.

This sequence joins TRBV2 and TRBJ2-7, with 8 bases fitting TRBD1. Unmatched junction bases numbered 5, after V lost 8 bases and J lost 2 bases. Germline CDR1 is SNHLY and CDR2 is FYNNEI. The CDR3 is made up of 13 amino acids. The CDR3 region is CASSDRETYEQYF. For the CDR3, the DNA is TGTGCCAGCTCGGACAGGGAGACCTACGAGCAGTACTTC.

The V call is TRBV27, the J call TRBJ1-5, with TRBD1 matching over 7 bases. The germline V gene has CDR1 MNHEY and CDR2 SMNVEV (reference sequence). The CDR3 covers 13 residues. V dropped 5 bases and J dropped 10; count of bases not matched to a gene: 8. The CDR3 DNA is TGTGCCAGCAGTCCGAGGACAGGCTATCCCCAGCATTTT. Protein sequence: CASSPRTGYPQHF.

The chain combines TRBV4-2 with TRBJ1-2, with D possibly TRBD1 on 5 matching bases. This CDR3 spans 17 amino acids. CDR1 LGHNA and CDR2 YNFKEQ come from the germline V gene. Trimming pared 4 bases from V and 6 bases from J, leaving 24 bases between. CDR3 sequence: CASSPDAIGRVLNGYTF. DNA of the CDR3: TGTGCCAGCAGCCCCGACGCAATCGGCAGGGTCCTGAATGGCTACACCTTC.

The rearrangement uses TRBV7-2 and TRBJ2-7; 8 nucleotides agree with TRBD1. The CDR3 is made up of 14 amino acids. Looked up from germline, CDR1 is SGHTA and CDR2 is FQGNSA. Trimming cost V 1 base and J 3 bases; bases outside gene matches: 2. The CDR3 sequence is CASSLGTGNYEQYF. Here the CDR3 DNA reads TGTGCCAGCAGCTTAGGGACAGGGAACTACGAGCAGTACTTC.

The chain couples TRBV5-1 to TRBJ2-1, with D hard to call. Trimming removed 0 bases at V and 5 bases at J, with 6 bases between. The V gene's germline CDR1 is SGHRS and CDR2 YFSETQ. CDR3 size: 13 residues. CDR3 sequence (DNA): TGCGCCAGCAGCTTGGGTCTAAACAATGAGCAGTTCTTC. It specifies CASSLGLNNEQFF. The complete variable domain, with remaining parts taken from reference TRBV5-1 and TRBJ2-1, reads KAGVTQTPRYLIKTRGQQVTLSCSPISGHRSVSWYQQTPGQGLQFLFEYFSETQRNKGNFPGRFSGRQFSNSRSEMNVSTLELGDSALYLCASSLGLNNEQFFGPGTRLTVL.

This chain joins TRBV14 and TRBJ1-1; 9 nucleotides line up with TRBD1. Trimming took 0 bases from V and 4 from J; bases not matched to a gene: 9. Per germline, CDR1 SGHDN and CDR2 FVKESK. The CDR3 length is 17 residues. CDR3 sequence reads: CASSQDRGTGWSTEAFF. The CDR3 region has the DNA TGTGCCAGCAGCCAAGACAGGGGGACAGGGTGGAGCACTGAAGCTTTCTTT.

The chain is built from TRBV30 and TRBJ2-3, with 8 bases matching TRBD1. The CDR3 loop spans 14 amino acids. Germline V gene sequence: CDR1 GTSNPN, CDR2 SVGIG (reference sequence). V gave up 7 bases and J gave up 3 bases; unmatched junction bases: 9. CDR3 bases: TGTGCCTTACAGACAGGGGAGGTTACAGATACGCAGTATTTT. It codes for CALQTGEVTDTQYF.

This rearrangement joins TRBV6-5 to TRBJ2-3; D might be TRBD2 (6 bases). The ends were cut back, 6 bases at V and 0 bases at J, with 13 bases in the middle. Germline V CDR1 and CDR2: MNHEY, SVGAGI. The CDR3 consists of 15 residues. In DNA, the CDR3 is TGTGCCAGCAGCGACGCGGGATCCAGCACAGATACGCAGTATTTT. It encodes CASSDAGSSTDTQYF.

This chain joins TRBV27 and TRBJ2-7; D is unresolved. CDR1 and CDR2 from the germline V gene are MNHEY and SMNVEV (reference sequence). V was shortened by 8 bases and J by 1 base, with 18 bases between the two germline ends. CDR3 size: 15 residues. This CDR3 reads CASRRYTYLSYEQYF. For the CDR3, the DNA is TGTGCCAGCCGCCGTTATACCTACTTATCCTACGAGCAGTACTTC.

This chain connects TRBV30 to TRBJ2-1; 14 nucleotides align to TRBD2. Germline assignment: CDR1 GTSNPN and CDR2 SVGIG (reference sequence). V shed 3 bases, J shed 13 bases, and the junction held 20 bases outside the gene matches. The CDR3 sequence is 18 residues long. The CDR3 here is CAWSKIPGGGLAGVSQFF. The CDR3 region has the DNA TGTGCCTGGAGCAAAATCCCGGGGGGGGGACTAGCGGGAGTGTCCCAGTTCTTC.

The chain couples TRBV6-1 to TRBJ1-3; unclear D gene. Germline CDR1 reads MNHNS; CDR2 reads SASEGT. V dropped 3 bases and J dropped 4 bases, with 13 bases sitting between them. This CDR3 contains 15 residues. The CDR3 loop is CASSDHRDIGNTIYF. CDR3 sequence (DNA): TGTGCCAGCAGTGACCACAGAGACATAGGAAACACCATATATTTT.

The chain recombines TRBV11-2 with TRBJ1-1; 8 bases fit TRBD1. Trimming at V came to 0 bases and at J to 14 bases, leaving 11 bases not matched to a gene. From germline, CDR1 is SGHAT and CDR2 FQNNGV. The CDR3 sequence is 14 residues long. CDR3 DNA sequence: TGTGCCAGCAGCTTAGATTGGGGGGGGACAGGCACCTTCTTT. Translation gives CASSLDWGGTGTFF.

The rearrangement uses TRBV7-6 and TRBJ2-5, with TRBD1 matching over 8 bases. The J segment lost 0 bases and the V segment lost 5 bases, leaving 8 bases of the junction unmatched. The germline V gene has CDR1 SGHVS and CDR2 FNYEAQ. The CDR3 has 16 residues. The CDR3 is CASSKGGTGHQETQYF. The CDR3, as DNA: TGTGCCAGCAGCAAAGGAGGGACAGGCCACCAAGAGACCCAGTACTTC.

This clone has a single count. J is TRBJ2-7 and V is TRBV5-4, with D perhaps TRBD2 (5 bases). This CDR3 comprises 15 residues. Trimming cost V 4 bases and J 5 bases, with 19 bases left between them. The V gene's germline CDR1 is SGHNT and CDR2 YYREEE (reference sequence). The CDR3 DNA follows: TGTGCCAGCAGCCCCGTCCCGGCTAGCCTGGACGAGCAGTACTTC. This gives the protein CASSPVPASLDEQYF.

V and J are TRBV10-1 and TRBJ2-2, with D hard to call. V was trimmed by 2 bases and J by 8 bases, leaving 12 bases between them. The CDR3 extends over 14 amino acids. Germline assignment: CDR1 WNHNN and CDR2 SYGVQD (reference sequence). The DNA of the CDR3 is TGCGCCAGCAGTGAGGCGGCAGTCTCTGGGGAGCTGTTTTTT. It is translated as CASSEAAVSGELFF.